Detailed here is one T cell receptor (beta chain). Its specificity is unknown. Measured with immunoSEQ multiplex PCR; TCRdb has only the in-frame clones, and not every one. The sample carries roughly 150,000 clones, about four fifths recorded once. This sample is part of a study of cytomegalovirus exposure and HLA in healthy donors. Study findings and constraints: Most TCR sequences proved rare, with some public TCRs found in many donors.

The CDR3 length is 15 residues. V lost 6 bases and J lost 2; bases outside the gene matches: 7. CDR1 SGHAT and CDR2 FQNNGV come from the germline V gene. This sequence joins TRBV11-2 and TRBJ2-7, with 10 bases that match TRBD2. Sequencing was done on a sample of PBMCs. The clonotype comes from a man under 40 in good health and CMV-seropositive. The DNA of the CDR3 is TGTGCCAGCAGGCGTCCGGGACTAGCGCCCTACGAGCAGTACTTC. This gives the protein CASRRPGLAPYEQYF. The full variable domain, rest sourced from reference TRBV11-2 and TRBJ2-7, is EAGVAQSPRYKIIEKRQSVAFWCNPISGHATLYWYQQILGQGPKLLIQFQNNGVVDDSQLPKDRFSAERLKGVDSTLKIQPAKLEDSAVYLCASRRPGLAPYEQYFGPGTRLTVT.